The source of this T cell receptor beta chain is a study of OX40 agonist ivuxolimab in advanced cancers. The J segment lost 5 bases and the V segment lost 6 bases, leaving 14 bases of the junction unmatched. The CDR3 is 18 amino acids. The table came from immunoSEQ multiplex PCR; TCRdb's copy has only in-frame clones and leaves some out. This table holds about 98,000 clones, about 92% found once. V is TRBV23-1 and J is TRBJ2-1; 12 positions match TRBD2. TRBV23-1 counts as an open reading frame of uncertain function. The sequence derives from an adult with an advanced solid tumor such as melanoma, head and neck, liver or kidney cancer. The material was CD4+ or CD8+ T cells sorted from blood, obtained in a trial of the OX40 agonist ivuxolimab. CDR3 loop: CASRKSGGTSGLHNEQFF. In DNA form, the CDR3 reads TGCGCCAGCAGAAAGTCGGGGGGGACTAGCGGGCTCCACAATGAGCAGTTCTTC.